The clone carrying this T cell receptor (beta chain) was picked up many times. These data originate in a study of T cells in Graves' hyperthyroidism and ophthalmopathy. CDR1 SGDLS and CDR2 YYNGEE come from the germline V gene. With 4 bases removed from V and 0 bases from J, the gap between germline ends came to 11 bases. The CDR3 runs to 14 residues. The CDR3 regions of TCR beta were amplified from RNA transcripts. HTBI primers drove first-round RT-PCR of the TCR CDR3. TCRdb called the multiplex PCR reads again in MiXCR, with one record for every CDR3 protein. The sample yields more than 40,000 distinct CDR3 sequences, around 49% seen once. The authors deemed Graves' hyperthyroidism stable absent ophthalmopathy progression within 18 months. The hyperthyroidism was newly diagnosed and had lasted under 2 months; the patients were aged 18 to 65. The diagnostic basis comprised clinical symptoms, serum thyroxine and TRAb, thyroid ultrasound and orbital computed tomography.

The material sequenced was peripheral blood or thyroid tissue (not recorded which). V is TRBV9 and J is TRBJ2-7; D may be TRBD2 (5 bases). This clonotype originated in a woman in her forties or fifties with Graves' hyperthyroidism. The CDR3 protein is CASSQEAGSYEQYF. The CDR3 coding sequence is TGTGCCAGCAGCCAAGAGGCGGGCTCCTACGAGCAGTACTTC.